Listed below are T cell receptor beta chains from one sample, sequenced in a study of blood T cell repertoires in COVID-19. Profiled with immunoSEQ multiplex PCR; TCRdb holds only in-frame clones, not every one. Of 150,000 to 200,000 clones detected, around 82% appear once; the ten largest clones hold 4.5% to 6.5%. Source material: PBMCs or T cells enriched from blood (not recorded which). The receptor set was obtained from a woman aged 60-75 years with acute COVID-19. The CDR3 runs from the conserved cysteine through the conserved F or W.

J	V	CDR3
TRBJ2-5	TRBV4-3	CASSQSFSGETQYF
TRBJ2-5	TRBV9	CASSVAVAGGLETQYF
TRBJ2-2	TRBV9	CASSPGGLNTGELFF
TRBJ2-7	TRBV5-5	CASSLGRGTGTYEQYF
TRBJ1-1	TRBV28	CASSPGMLRAFF
TRBJ1-3	TRBV5-1	CASSLGQGTAGNTIYF
TRBJ1-1	TRBV19	CATQQDREGTEAFF
TRBJ1-1	TRBV5-1	CASSSDPGTVNTEAFF
TRBJ1-2	TRBV27	CASRPTGSYGYTF
TRBJ2-2	TRBV18	CASSSGAGEDTGELFF
TRBJ2-2	TRBV28	CASSSGFHGELFF
TRBJ1-1	TRBV3-1/TRBV3-2	CASSLAGGGTEAFF
TRBJ1-1	TRBV3-1/TRBV3-2	CASSRPLGKRGTEAFF
TRBJ1-2	TRBV13	CASGTGLGYGYTF
TRBJ1-4	TRBV30	CAWSVPIGRTNEKLFF
TRBJ2-7	TRBV7-2	CASSRGTGGEQYF